This T cell receptor beta chain was sequenced in a study of cytomegalovirus exposure and HLA in healthy donors. Looking at the study overall: Early released data had about 85 million unique TCRs, all coming from HLA-typed donors.

The PCR was carried out with 60 Vbeta primers and 13 Jbeta primers. In the original processing: In a later analysis, the count reached some 83 million unique TCR beta chains, with roughly 12 million shared. Only in-frame clones appear in the TCRdb table, and some are missing; sequencing was by immunoSEQ multiplex PCR. The DNA gave D and trimming, while V, J and clone size come from that table. Of 120,000 or so clones in the sample, about 80% were seen once. This clone has more than one count but fewer than ten. V gave up 8 bases and J gave up 1 base; unmatched junction bases: 5. The CDR3 covers 14 residues. In germline, CDR1 is MNHNS, CDR2 SASEGT.

Specimen: PBMCs. The chain links TRBV6-1 to TRBJ2-5; the match to TRBD1 covers 9 bases. This receptor was obtained from a man aged 25 to 45 in good health and CMV-seronegative. Here the CDR3 reads CASARDRAQETQYF. The CDR3 DNA sequence: TGTGCCAGCGCCCGGGACAGGGCCCAAGAGACCCAGTACTTC.